This T cell receptor beta chain was recovered during a study of blood T cell repertoires in COVID-19. Looking at the study overall: T cells, B-cell-depleted T cells, or PBMCs supplied cDNA or gDNA.

One Seattle source followed patients from active infection through their disease course. The method was immunoSEQ multiplex PCR; TCRdb's version includes in-frame clones alone and lacks a portion of them. Of some 240,000 clones in the sample, around nine tenths are singletons; the top ten hold about 10%. CDR3 length equals 13 residues. V was cut by 4 bases and J by 8 bases, with 17 bases left in between. CDR1 and CDR2 from the germline V gene are GTSNPN and SVGIG (reference sequence). The chain has TRBV30 and TRBJ1-1; a possible D gene is TRBD1 (6 bases). The sequence came from a woman in her 70s with COVID-19, enrolled during active disease. The specimen was peripheral blood. DNA of the CDR3: TGTGCCTGGAACAGGGCCACCCCCTTCGAAGCTTTCTTT. As protein: CAWNRATPFEAFF.